The T cell receptor beta chain under discussion was sequenced for a study of siplizumab effects on memory and regulatory T cells. Repertoires were generated with immunoSEQ multiplex PCR, while TCRdb's copy carries only in-frame clones and drops some. The top ten hold 0.025% to 0.035% of the sample, which has more than 75,000 clones, roughly 97% seen once. Per germline, CDR1 MNHEY and CDR2 SVGAGI. V shed 7 bases and J 2 bases; nucleotides not matched to a gene: 8. This CDR3 contains 14 residues. This clone has a single count. The TCR comes from a human donor in good health. Sequenced sample: naive CD4+ T cells sorted from blood. V gene TRBV6-5 combines with J gene TRBJ2-7; 7 bases map to TRBD1. DNA of the CDR3: TGTGCCAGCACCGAAGGACAGGCCACCTACGAGCAGTACTTC. Its translation: CASTEGQATYEQYF.